This T cell receptor beta chain was identified in a study of blood T cell repertoires in COVID-19. Looking at the study overall: The origin of the acute and convalescent COVID-19 samples was the United States, Italy and Spain. In each case, the material was cDNA or gDNA derived from T cells, B-cell-depleted T cells, or PBMCs.

The V end was cut by 0 bases, the J end by 2 bases, with 8 bases between. This CDR3 has 15 amino acids. CDR1 and CDR2 from the germline V gene are SNHLY and FYNNEI. Some clones are missing from TCRdb's copy, which holds only in-frame ones; the method was immunoSEQ multiplex PCR. The table has 130,000 to 150,000 clones, 85% seen once. The sequence was collected from a middle-aged woman with active or convalescent COVID-19. The chain recombines TRBV2 with TRBJ1-3; possibly TRBD1 for D (5 bases). The material sequenced was peripheral blood. The CDR3 sequence: CASSEASGPGNTIYF. CDR3 coding DNA: TGTGCCAGCAGTGAAGCATCAGGGCCTGGAAACACCATATATTTT.